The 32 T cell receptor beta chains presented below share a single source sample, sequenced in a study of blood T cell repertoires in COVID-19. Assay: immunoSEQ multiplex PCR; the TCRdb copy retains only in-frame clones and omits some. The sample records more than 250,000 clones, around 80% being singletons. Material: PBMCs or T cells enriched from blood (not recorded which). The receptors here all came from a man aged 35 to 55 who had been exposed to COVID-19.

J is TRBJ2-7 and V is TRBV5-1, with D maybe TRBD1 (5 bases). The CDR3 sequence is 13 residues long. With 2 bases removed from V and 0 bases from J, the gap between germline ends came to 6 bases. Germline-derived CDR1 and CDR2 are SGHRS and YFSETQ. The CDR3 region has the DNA TGCGCCAGCAGCTTACAGGCCTCCTACGAGCAGTACTTC. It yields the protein CASSLQASYEQYF.

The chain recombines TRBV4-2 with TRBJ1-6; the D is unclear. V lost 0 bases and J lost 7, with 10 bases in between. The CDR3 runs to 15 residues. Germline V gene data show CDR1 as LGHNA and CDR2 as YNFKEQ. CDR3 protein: CASSQEAGVNSPLHF. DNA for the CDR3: TGTGCCAGCAGCCAAGAGGCAGGTGTAAATTCACCCCTCCACTTT.

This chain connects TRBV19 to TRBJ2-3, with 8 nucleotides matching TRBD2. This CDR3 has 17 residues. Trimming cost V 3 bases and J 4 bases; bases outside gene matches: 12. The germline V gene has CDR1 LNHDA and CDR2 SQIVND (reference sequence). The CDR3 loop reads CASSIGPGGPKADTQYF. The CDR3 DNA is TGTGCCAGTAGTATTGGTCCGGGAGGGCCGAAAGCAGATACGCAGTATTTT.

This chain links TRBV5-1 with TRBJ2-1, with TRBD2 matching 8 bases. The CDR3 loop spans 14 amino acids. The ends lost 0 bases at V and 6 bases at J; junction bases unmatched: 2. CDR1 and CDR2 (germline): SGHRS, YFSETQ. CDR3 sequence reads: CASSLGREGNEQFF. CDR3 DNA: TGCGCCAGCAGCTTGGGTCGGGAGGGCAATGAGCAGTTCTTC.

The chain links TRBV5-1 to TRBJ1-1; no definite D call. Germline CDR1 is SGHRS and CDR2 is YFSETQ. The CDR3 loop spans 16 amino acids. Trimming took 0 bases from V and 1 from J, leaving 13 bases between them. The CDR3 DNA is TGCGCCAGCAGCTTGGGTCCCCCCGACAAGAACACTGAAGCTTTCTTT. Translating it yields CASSLGPPDKNTEAFF.

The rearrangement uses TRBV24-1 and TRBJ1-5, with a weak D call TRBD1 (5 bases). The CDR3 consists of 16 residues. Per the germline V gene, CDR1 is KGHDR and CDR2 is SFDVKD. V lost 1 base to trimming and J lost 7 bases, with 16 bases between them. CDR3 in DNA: TGTGCCACCAGTGATTTCGACCCAGGGTTCACGCAGCCCCAGCATTTT. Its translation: CATSDFDPGFTQPQHF.

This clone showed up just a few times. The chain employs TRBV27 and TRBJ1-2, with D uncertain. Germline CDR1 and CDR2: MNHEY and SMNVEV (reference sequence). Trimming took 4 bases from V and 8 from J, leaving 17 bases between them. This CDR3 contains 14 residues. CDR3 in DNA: TGTGCCAGCAGTTCGGGAAGTAGGGTAGAGGGCTACACCTTC. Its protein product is CASSSGSRVEGYTF.

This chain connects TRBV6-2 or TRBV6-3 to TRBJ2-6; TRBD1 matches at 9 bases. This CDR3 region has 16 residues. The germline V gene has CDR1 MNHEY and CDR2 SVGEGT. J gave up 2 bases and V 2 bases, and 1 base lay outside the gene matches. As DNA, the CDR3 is TGTGCCAGCAGTTACGGGACAGGGACTGGGGCCAACGTCCTGACTTTC. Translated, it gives CASSYGTGTGANVLTF.

CDR3 sequence (DNA): TGTGCCAGCAGTAGACCGGGACAGGGGCAACATGAGCAGTTCTTC. This gives the protein CASSRPGQGQHEQFF. This rearrangement joins TRBV6-5 to TRBJ2-1; TRBD1 agrees at 10 bases. With V trimmed by 5 bases and J by 8 bases, 9 bases remained unmatched. Germline CDR1 and CDR2: MNHEY and SVGAGI. The CDR3 spans 15 residues.

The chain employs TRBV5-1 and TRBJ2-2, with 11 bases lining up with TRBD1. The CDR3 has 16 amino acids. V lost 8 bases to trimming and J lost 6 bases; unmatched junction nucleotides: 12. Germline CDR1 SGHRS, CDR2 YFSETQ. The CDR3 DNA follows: TGCGCCAGTGGACAGGGGGCGCGGGGAATGTCCGGGGAGCTGTTTTTT. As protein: CASGQGARGMSGELFF.

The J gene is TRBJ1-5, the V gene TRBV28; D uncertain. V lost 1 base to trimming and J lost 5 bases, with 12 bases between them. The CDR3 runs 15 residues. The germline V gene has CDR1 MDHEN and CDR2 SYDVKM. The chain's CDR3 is CASSLSGVGYQPQHF. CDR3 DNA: TGTGCCAGCAGTTTATCCGGGGTCGGATATCAGCCCCAGCATTTT. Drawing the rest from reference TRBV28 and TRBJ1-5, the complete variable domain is DVKVTQSSRYLVKRTGEKVFLECVQDMDHENMFWYRQDPGLGLRLIYFSYDVKMKEKGDIPEGYSVSREKKERFSLILESASTNQTSMYLCASSLSGVGYQPQHFGDGTRLSIL.

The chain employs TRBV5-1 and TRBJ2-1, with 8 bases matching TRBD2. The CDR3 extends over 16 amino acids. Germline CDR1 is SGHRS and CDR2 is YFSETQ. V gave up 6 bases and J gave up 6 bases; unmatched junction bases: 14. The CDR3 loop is CASTRAGAIPSNEQFF. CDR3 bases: TGCGCCAGCACCCGAGCGGGAGCCATCCCCAGCAATGAGCAGTTCTTC. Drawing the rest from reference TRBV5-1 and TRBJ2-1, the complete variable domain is KAGVTQTPRYLIKTRGQQVTLSCSPISGHRSVSWYQQTPGQGLQFLFEYFSETQRNKGNFPGRFSGRQFSNSRSEMNVSTLELGDSALYLCASTRAGAIPSNEQFFGPGTRLTVL.

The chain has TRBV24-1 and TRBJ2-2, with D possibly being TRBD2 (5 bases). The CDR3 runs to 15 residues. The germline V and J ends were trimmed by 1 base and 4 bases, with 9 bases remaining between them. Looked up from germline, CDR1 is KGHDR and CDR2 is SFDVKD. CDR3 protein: CATSDLAEITGELFF. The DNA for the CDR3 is TGTGCCACCAGTGATTTAGCGGAGATCACCGGGGAGCTGTTTTTT.

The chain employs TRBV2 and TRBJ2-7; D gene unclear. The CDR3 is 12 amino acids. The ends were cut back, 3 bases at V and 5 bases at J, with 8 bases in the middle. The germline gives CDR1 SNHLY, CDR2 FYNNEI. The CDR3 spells CASSDGAHEQYF. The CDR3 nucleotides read TGTGCCAGCAGTGATGGAGCGCACGAGCAGTACTTC.

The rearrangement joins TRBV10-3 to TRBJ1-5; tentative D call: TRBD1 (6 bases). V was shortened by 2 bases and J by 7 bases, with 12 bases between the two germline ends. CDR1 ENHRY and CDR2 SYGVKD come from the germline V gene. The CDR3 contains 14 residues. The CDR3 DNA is TGTGCCATCAGTGAGAGAACAGGGTACCAGCCCCAGCATTTT. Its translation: CAISERTGYQPQHF.

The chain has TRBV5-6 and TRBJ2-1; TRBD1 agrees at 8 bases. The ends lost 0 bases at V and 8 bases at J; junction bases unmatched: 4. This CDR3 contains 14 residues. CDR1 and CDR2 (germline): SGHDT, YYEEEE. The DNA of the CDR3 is TGTGCCAGCAGCTTGGCCGGGACAGGCTATGAGCAGTTCTTC. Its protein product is CASSLAGTGYEQFF.

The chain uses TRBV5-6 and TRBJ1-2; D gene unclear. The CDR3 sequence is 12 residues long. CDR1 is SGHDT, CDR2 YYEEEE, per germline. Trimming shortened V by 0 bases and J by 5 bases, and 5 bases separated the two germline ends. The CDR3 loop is CASSLAGYGYTF. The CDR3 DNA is TGTGCCAGCAGCTTGGCAGGTTATGGCTACACCTTC.

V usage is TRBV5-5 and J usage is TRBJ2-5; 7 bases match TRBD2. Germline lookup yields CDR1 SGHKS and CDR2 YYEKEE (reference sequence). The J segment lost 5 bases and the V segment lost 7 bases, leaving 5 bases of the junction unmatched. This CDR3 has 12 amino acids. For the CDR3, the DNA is TGTGCCAGCGCCCGGGAGGCTGAGACCCAGTACTTC. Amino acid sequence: CASAREAETQYF.

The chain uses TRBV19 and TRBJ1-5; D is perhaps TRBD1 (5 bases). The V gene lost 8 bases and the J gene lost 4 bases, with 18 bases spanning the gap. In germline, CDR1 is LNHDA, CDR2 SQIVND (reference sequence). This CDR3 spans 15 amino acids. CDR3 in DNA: TGTGCCAGTGGCAGGGATCTGGTGGGAAATCAGCCCCAGCATTTT. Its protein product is CASGRDLVGNQPQHF.

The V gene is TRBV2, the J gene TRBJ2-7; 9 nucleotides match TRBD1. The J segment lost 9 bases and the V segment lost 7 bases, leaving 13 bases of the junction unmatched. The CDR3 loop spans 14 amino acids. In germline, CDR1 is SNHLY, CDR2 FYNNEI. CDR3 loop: CASNRDRDTSGQYF. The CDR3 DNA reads TGTGCCAGCAACCGGGACAGGGATACATCGGGGCAGTACTTC.

CDR3 coding DNA: TGTGCCAGCAGCTTAGGATTGGGACAGGGTGGTGAGCAGTTCTTC. Translated, it gives CASSLGLGQGGEQFF. This chain connects TRBV7-8 to TRBJ2-1; TRBD1 matches 9 bases. The CDR3 spans 15 residues. V dropped 1 base and J dropped 9; count of bases not matched to a gene: 7. Germline CDR1 reads SGHVS; CDR2 reads FQNEAQ.

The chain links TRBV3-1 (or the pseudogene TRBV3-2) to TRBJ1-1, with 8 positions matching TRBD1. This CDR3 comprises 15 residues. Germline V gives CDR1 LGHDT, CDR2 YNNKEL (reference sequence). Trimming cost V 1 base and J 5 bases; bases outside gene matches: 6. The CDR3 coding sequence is TGTGCCAGCAGCCAAGTGACAGGGGCCGGGACTGAAGCTTTCTTT. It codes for CASSQVTGAGTEAFF.

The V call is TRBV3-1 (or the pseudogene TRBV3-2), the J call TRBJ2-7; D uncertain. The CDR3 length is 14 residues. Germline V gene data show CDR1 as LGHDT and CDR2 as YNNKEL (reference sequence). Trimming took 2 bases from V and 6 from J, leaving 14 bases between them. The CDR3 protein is CASSQNRVKAEQYF. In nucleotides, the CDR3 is TGTGCCAGCAGCCAAAACCGGGTAAAGGCCGAGCAGTACTTC.

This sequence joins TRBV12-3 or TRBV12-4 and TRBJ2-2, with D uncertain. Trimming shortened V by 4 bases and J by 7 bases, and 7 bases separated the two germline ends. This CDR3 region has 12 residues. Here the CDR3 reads CASSSGGGELFF. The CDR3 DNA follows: TGTGCCAGCAGTTCCGGCGGCGGGGAGCTGTTTTTT.

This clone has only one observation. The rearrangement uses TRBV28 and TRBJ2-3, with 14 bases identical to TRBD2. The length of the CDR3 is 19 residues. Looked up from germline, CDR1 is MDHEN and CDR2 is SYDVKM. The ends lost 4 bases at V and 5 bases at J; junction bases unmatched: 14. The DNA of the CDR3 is TGTGCCAGCAGTTCCAGGGGGGCCGGGACTAGCGGGAGAAGAGATACGCAGTATTTT. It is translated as CASSSRGAGTSGRRDTQYF.

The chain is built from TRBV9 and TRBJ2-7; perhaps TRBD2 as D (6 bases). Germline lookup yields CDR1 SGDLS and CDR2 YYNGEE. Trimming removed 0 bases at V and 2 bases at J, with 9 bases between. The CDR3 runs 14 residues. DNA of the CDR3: TGTGCCAGCAGCGTAGATAGCGGTCCCTACGAGCAGTACTTC. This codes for CASSVDSGPYEQYF.

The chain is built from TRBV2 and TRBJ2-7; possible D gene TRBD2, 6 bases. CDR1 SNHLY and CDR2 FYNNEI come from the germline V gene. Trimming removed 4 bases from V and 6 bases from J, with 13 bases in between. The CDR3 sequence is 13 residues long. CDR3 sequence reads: CASSGSPGGEQYF. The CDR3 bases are TGTGCCAGCAGTGGATCCCCCGGGGGCGAGCAGTACTTC. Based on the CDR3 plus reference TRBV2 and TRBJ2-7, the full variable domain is EPEVTQTPSHQVTQMGQEVILRCVPISNHLYFYWYRQILGQKVEFLVSFYNNEISEKSEIFDDQFSVERPDGSNFTLKIRSTKLEDSAMYFCASSGSPGGEQYFGPGTRLTVT.

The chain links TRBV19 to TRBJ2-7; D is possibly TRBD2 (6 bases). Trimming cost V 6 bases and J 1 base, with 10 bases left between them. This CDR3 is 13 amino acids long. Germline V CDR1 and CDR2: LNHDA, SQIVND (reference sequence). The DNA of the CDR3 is TGTGCCAGTAGCCCCGGGACTTCCTACGAGCAGTACTTC. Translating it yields CASSPGTSYEQYF.

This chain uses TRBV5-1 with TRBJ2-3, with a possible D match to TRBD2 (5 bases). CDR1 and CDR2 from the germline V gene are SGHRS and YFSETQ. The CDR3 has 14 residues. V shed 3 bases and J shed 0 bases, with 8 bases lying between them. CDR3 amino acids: CASSSGGSTDTQYF. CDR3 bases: TGCGCCAGCAGCTCCGGAGGAAGCACAGATACGCAGTATTTT.

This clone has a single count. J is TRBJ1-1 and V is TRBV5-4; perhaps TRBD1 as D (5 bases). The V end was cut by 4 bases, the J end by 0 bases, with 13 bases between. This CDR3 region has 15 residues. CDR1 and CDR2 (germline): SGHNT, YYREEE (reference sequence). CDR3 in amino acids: CASSQQARVNTEAFF. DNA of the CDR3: TGTGCCAGCAGCCAACAGGCTCGGGTGAACACTGAAGCTTTCTTT.

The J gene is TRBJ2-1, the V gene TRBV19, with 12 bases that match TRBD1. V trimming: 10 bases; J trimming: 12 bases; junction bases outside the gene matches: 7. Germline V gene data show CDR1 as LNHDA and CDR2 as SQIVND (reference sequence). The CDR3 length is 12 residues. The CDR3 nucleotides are TGTGCCACCGGGACAGGGGGCCTAGGGCAGTTCTTC. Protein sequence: CATGTGGLGQFF.

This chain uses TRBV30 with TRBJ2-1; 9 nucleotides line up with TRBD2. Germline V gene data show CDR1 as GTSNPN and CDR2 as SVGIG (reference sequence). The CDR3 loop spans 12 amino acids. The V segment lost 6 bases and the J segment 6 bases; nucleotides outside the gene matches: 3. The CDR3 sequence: CACVTSGNEQFF. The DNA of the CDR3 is TGTGCCTGCGTGACTAGCGGCAATGAGCAGTTCTTC.